In this sample, the clone carrying this T cell receptor (beta chain) turned up many times. The data stem from a study of T cells of healthy individuals. CDR3 length: 16 amino acids. J gave up 1 base and V 6 bases, and 9 bases lay outside the gene matches. Germline values: CDR1 DFQATT, CDR2 SNEGSKA (reference sequence). In TCRdb, the 5' RACE reads were re-called with MiXCR into one record per CDR3 protein. This sample has 90,000 to 100,000 distinct CDR3 sequences, with approximately 18% found just once. This TCR was recovered from a human donor in good health. This chain connects TRBV20-1 to TRBJ2-2; 9 bases agree with TRBD2. CDR3 region: CSAAFGLAMNTGELFF. CDR3 bases: TGCAGTGCAGCATTCGGACTAGCGATGAACACCGGGGAGCTGTTTTTT.